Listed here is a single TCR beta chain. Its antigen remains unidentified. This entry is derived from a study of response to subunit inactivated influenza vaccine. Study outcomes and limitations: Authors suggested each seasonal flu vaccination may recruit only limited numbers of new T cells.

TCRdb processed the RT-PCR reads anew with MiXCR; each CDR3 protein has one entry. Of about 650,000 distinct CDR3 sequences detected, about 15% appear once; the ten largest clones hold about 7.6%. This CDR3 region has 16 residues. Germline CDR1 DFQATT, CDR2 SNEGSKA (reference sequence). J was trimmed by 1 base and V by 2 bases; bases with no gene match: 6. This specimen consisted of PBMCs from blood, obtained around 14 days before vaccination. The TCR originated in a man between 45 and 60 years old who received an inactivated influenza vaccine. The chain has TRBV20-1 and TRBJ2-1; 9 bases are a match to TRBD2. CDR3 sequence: CSARIAGDWSYNEQFF. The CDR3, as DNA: TGCAGTGCTAGAATAGCGGGAGACTGGTCCTACAATGAGCAGTTCTTC.